The 5 T cell receptor beta chains presented below share a single source sample, sequenced in a study of T-cell memory formation after mild COVID-19 (dated by TCRdb to 2020 to 2022). Library preparation employed 5' RACE. TCRdb records Illumina NovaSeq 6000 as the sequencer. TCRdb reran the public reads through fastp at Q25 and MiXCR, keeping productive beta chains. Entries that share a CDR3 protein sequence are merged under the most common genes and DNA. Recorded for this sample are roughly 300,000 distinct CDR3 sequences; roughly 16% of them occurred a single time. 20% to 25% of the sample is held by the ten biggest clonotypes. The source material was PBMCs or a T cell subset sorted from them (not recorded which). Receptors were obtained from a young man who had mild COVID-19 (a few samples of this study predate the infection). The sample titles of this study are shuffled in the database, so cell type and time point are left out; the donor was told from shared clones.

The J gene is TRBJ1-2, the V gene TRBV5-1; D perhaps matches TRBD1 (5 bases). Trimming left V 2 bases short and J 8 bases short, with 19 bases between. From germline, CDR1 is SGHRS and CDR2 YFSETQ. This CDR3 has 15 amino acids. CDR3 sequence (DNA): TGCGCCAGCAGCTTAGGCGGGACGACCCTCTCGGGCTACACCTTC. This encodes CASSLGGTTLSGYTF.

This clonotype was seen many times. The chain links TRBV19 to TRBJ2-1; D call uncertain. Trimming stripped 2 bases from V and 7 bases from J, with 6 bases between. The CDR3 totals 12 residues. CDR1 is LNHDA and CDR2 is SQIVND in the germline V gene (reference sequence). The CDR3: CASSIFRNEQFF. The CDR3 region has the DNA TGTGCCAGTAGTATATTTAGGAATGAGCAGTTCTTC.

This sequence joins TRBV14 and TRBJ2-1; 9 bases map to TRBD2. CDR1 and CDR2 (germline): SGHDN, FVKESK. With V trimmed by 2 bases and J by 6 bases, 11 bases remained unmatched. This CDR3 has 17 amino acids. In nucleotides, the CDR3 is TGTGCCAGCAGCCAAACCGCATTAGGACTAGCGTCCAATGAGCAGTTCTTC. Translated: CASSQTALGLASNEQFF. The full variable domain, in which reference TRBV14 and TRBJ2-1 provide the parts outside the CDR3, is EAGVTQFPSHSVIEKGQTVTLRCDPISGHDNLYWYRRVMGKEIKFLLHFVKESKQDESGMPNNRFLAERTGGTYSTLKVQPAELEDSGVYFCASSQTALGLASNEQFFGPGTRLTVL.

The chain carries TRBV10-3 and TRBJ2-7, with 13 positions matching TRBD2. The junction had 11 bases not matched to a gene; V was cut back by 10 bases and J by 2 bases. The CDR3 covers 16 residues. The V gene's germline CDR1 is ENHRY and CDR2 SYGVKD. The CDR3 is CATGRNGLAGAYEQYV. The CDR3 nucleotides are TGTGCCACCGGTAGAAACGGACTAGCGGGGGCCTACGAGCAGTACGTC.

This chain links TRBV14 with TRBJ2-7; the D gene is possibly TRBD2 (7 bases). CDR1 is SGHDN and CDR2 is FVKESK in the germline V gene. V lost 0 bases to trimming and J lost 4 bases, with 13 bases between them. The CDR3 is made up of 15 amino acids. The CDR3 loop is CASSQETGGWYEQYF. DNA of the CDR3: TGTGCCAGCAGCCAAGAGACGGGGGGCTGGTACGAGCAGTACTTC.